This T cell receptor (beta chain) was captured in a study of T cell responses to AZD1222 COVID-19 vaccine. For the study at large: Second doses were pooled across both intervals (about 4 or about 12 weeks).

Germline CDR1 LNHDA, CDR2 SQIVND (reference sequence). The CDR3 has 15 residues. Deletions cut 2 bases from V and 4 bases from J, with 12 bases between. With regard to this clone: Its antigen is not known.

Here immunoSEQ multiplex PCR was the method, and the copy in TCRdb shows in-frame clones only, minus some. The sample carries about 92,000 clones, nearly 90% recorded once. Study-wide points: Baseline seropositivity occurred in only six AZD1222 recipients. Donors, mostly white British, included more females; clonal diversity was possibly underestimated.

The TCR comes from an adult in good health. The sample consisted of peripheral blood, taken on day 0 of AZD1222 vaccination. The rearrangement links TRBV19 to TRBJ1-5; D not resolved. CDR3 amino acids: CASSINLGVNQPQHF. The CDR3 nucleotides are TGTGCCAGTAGTATAAATCTCGGGGTGAATCAGCCCCAGCATTTT.